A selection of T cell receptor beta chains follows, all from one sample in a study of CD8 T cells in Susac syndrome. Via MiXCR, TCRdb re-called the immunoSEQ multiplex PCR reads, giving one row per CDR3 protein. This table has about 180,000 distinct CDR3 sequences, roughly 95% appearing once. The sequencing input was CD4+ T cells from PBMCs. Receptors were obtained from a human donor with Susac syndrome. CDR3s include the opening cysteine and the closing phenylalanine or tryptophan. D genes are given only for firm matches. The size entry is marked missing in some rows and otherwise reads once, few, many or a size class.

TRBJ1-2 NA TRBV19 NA TGTGCCAGTAGCCATCGTTTGGACTATGGCTACACCTTC CASSHRLDYGYTF
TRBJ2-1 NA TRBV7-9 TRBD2 TGTGCCAGCAGCTATTTAGCGGGGGTCCTTGGTGAGCAGTTCTTC CASSYLAGVLGEQFF
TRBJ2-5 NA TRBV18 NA TGTGCCAGCTCACCGACGATTAAAGAGACCCAGTACTTC CASSPTIKETQYF
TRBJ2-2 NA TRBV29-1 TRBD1 TGCAGCTCTTCCGGGACAGGGGGCACCGGGGAGCTGTTTTTT CSSSGTGGTGELFF
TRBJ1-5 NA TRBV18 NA TGTGCCAGCTCACCCAAGGACAGCAGCAATCAGCCCCAGCATTTT CASSPKDSSNQPQHF
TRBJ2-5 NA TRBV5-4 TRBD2 TGTGCCAGCAGCTTGGGACTAGCGGGATTGCAGTACTTC CASSLGLAGLQYF
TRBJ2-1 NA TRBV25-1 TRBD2 TGTGCCAGTGCGACTAGCGTCCACAATGAGCAGTTCTTC CASATSVHNEQFF
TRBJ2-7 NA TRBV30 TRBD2 TGTGCCTGGAGTGCACTAGCGGACTCCTACGAGCAGTACTTC CAWSALADSYEQYF
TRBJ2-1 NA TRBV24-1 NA TGTGCCACCAGTCGTACAGCGGCCGACTCCTACAATGAGCAGTTCTTC CATSRTAADSYNEQFF
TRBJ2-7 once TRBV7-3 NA TGTGCCAGCAGCGCCGGGTTGACCTACGAGCAGTACTTC CASSAGLTYEQYF
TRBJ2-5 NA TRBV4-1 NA TGCGCCAGCAGCCAGGGGTTGGGGATCCCCCAAGAGACCCAGTACTTC CASSQGLGIPQETQYF
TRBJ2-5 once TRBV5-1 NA TGCGCCAGCGGGAAAGCAGTCCAAGAGACCCAGTACTTC CASGKAVQETQYF
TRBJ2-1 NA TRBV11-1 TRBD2 TGTGCCAGCAGCTCCCCTCGGGAGGCAGGCGCCTTACCCTTAAGCTCCTACAATGAGCAGTTCTTC CASSSPREAGALPLSSYNEQFF
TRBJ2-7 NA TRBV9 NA TGTGCCAGCAGTGCCTCCTACGAGCAGTACTTC CASSASYEQYF
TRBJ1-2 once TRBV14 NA TGTGCCAGCAGCCAGGATACAGGGTCGCGTGGCTACACCTTC CASSQDTGSRGYTF
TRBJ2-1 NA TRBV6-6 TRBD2 TGTGCCACCGCGACTAGCGGATACAATGAGCAGTTCTTC CATATSGYNEQFF
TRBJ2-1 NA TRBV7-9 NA TGTGCCAGCCGCCAGGGGGGGGCTGATAATGAGCAGTTCTTC CASRQGGADNEQFF
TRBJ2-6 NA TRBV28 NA TGTGCCAGCAGTTTAGCCGGGAGGGCCAACGTCCTGACTTTC CASSLAGRANVLTF
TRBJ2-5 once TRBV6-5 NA TGTGCCAGCGGATCCCTACCAGAGACCCAGTACTTC CASGSLPETQYF
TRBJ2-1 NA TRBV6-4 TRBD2 TGTGCCAGCAGTGAGGAGCTAGCGGGAGTGGGTGAGCAGTTCTTC CASSEELAGVGEQFF
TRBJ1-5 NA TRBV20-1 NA TGCAGTGCTAGGTCGGGACGGGATCAGCCCCAGCATTTT CSARSGRDQPQHF
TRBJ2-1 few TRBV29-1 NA TGCAGCGTTGAAGATAGACCTGGGGGTAACAATGAGCAGTTCTTC CSVEDRPGGNNEQFF
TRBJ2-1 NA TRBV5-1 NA TGCGCCAGCAGCTTACCGGGTGGTGAGCAGTTCTTC CASSLPGGEQFF
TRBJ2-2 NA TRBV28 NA TGTGCCAGCAGGTCAGGGAACACCGGGGAGCTGTTTTTT CASRSGNTGELFF
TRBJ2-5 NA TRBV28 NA TGTGCCAGCATCCCTGGTGGAGGGGAGACCCAGTACTTC CASIPGGGETQYF
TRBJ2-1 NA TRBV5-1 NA TGCGCCAGCAGCCCCCCAAACTCACAGGAGGGTGAGCAGTTCTTC CASSPPNSQEGEQFF
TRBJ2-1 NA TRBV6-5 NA TGTGCCAGCAGTCCTCAAAGTTTGAACGGGAATGAGCAGTTCTTC CASSPQSLNGNEQFF